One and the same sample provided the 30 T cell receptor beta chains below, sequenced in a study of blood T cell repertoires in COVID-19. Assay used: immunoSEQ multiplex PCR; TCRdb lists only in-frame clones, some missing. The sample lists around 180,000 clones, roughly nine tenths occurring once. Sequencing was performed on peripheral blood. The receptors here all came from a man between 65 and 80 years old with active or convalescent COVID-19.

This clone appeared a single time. In DNA, the CDR3 is TGTGCCAGCAGCCCCAGGGGGGTAGGGATTGGTTTGAATGAGCAGTTCTTC. Translated: CASSPRGVGIGLNEQFF. The chain uses TRBV7-6 and TRBJ2-1; perhaps TRBD1 as D (7 bases). CDR1 SGHVS and CDR2 FNYEAQ come from the germline V gene. V lost 5 bases and J lost 7, with 24 bases in between. The CDR3 loop spans 17 amino acids.

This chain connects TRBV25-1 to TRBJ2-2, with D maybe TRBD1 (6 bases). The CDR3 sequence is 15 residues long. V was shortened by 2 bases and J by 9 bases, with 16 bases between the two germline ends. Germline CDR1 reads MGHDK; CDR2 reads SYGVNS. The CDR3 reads CASSERTVTDRELFF. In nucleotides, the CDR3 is TGTGCCAGCAGTGAACGGACAGTTACGGACAGGGAGCTGTTTTTT.

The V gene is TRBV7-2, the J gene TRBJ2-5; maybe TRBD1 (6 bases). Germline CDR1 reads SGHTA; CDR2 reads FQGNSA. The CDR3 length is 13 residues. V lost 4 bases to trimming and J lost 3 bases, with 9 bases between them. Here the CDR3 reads CASSYYREETQYF. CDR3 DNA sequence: TGTGCCAGCAGCTACTACAGGGAAGAGACCCAGTACTTC.

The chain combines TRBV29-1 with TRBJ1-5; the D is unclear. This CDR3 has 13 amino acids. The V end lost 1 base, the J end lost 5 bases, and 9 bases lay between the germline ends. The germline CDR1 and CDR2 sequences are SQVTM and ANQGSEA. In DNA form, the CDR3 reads TGCAGCGTTGAAGCGGGGAGGGATCAGCCCCAGCATTTT. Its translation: CSVEAGRDQPQHF.

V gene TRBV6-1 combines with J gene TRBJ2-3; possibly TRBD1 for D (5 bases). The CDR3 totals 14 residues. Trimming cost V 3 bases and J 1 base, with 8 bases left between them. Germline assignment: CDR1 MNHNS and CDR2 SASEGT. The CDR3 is CASSDQGGTDTQYF. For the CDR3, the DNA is TGTGCCAGCAGTGACCAGGGCGGCACAGATACGCAGTATTTT.

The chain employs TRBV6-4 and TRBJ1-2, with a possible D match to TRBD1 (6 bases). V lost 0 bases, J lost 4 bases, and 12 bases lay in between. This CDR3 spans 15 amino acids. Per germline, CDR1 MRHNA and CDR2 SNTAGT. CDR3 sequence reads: CASSDSPPGAYGYTF. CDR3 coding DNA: TGTGCCAGCAGTGACTCCCCCCCAGGGGCCTATGGCTACACCTTC.

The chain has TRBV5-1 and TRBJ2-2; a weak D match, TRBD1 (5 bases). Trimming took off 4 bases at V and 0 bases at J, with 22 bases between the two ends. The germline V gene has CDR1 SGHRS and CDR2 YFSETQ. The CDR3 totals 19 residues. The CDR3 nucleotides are TGCGCCAGCAGCCGGACCCCGTCCGACACAGGAGCGAACACCGGGGAGCTGTTTTTT. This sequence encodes CASSRTPSDTGANTGELFF. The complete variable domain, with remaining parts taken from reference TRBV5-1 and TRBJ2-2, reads KAGVTQTPRYLIKTRGQQVTLSCSPISGHRSVSWYQQTPGQGLQFLFEYFSETQRNKGNFPGRFSGRQFSNSRSEMNVSTLELGDSALYLCASSRTPSDTGANTGELFFGEGSRLTVL.

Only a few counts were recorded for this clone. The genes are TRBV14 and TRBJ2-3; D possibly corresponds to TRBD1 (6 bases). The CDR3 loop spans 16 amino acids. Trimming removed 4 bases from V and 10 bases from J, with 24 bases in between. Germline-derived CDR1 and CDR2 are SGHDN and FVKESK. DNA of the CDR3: TGTGCCAGCAGCCCACACCCCAGGGGCTCCTCTGGCCCGCAGTATTTT. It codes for CASSPHPRGSSGPQYF.

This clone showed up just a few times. The CDR3 DNA reads as TGTGCCAGCAGCCTAGCGGGAGGGGGAGGCAATGAGCAGTTCTTC. Its protein is CASSLAGGGGNEQFF. The chain recombines TRBV2 with TRBJ2-1, with 12 bases that match TRBD2. J was trimmed by 6 bases and V by 6 bases; bases with no gene match: 6. CDR1 is SNHLY, CDR2 FYNNEI, per germline. The CDR3 runs 15 residues.

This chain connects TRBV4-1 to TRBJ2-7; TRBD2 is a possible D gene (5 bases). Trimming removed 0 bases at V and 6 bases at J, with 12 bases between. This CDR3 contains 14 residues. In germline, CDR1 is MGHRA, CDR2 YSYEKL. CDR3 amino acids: CASSQDKRGSEQYF. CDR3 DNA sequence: TGCGCCAGCAGCCAAGATAAAAGAGGGAGCGAGCAGTACTTC.

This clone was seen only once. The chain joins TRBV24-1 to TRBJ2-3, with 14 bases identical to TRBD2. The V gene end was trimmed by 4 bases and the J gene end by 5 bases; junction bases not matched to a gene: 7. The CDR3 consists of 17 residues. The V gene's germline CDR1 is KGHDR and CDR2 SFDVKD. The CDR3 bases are TGTGCCACCAGTGACCCCGGACTAGCGGGAGGAATAGATACGCAGTATTTT. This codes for CATSDPGLAGGIDTQYF.

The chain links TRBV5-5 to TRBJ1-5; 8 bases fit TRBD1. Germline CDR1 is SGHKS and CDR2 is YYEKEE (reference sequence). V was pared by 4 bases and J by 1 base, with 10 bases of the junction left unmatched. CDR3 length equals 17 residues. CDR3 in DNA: TGTGCCAGCAGCCCGCGGGACAGGCAGGGGAGCAATCAGCCCCAGCATTTT. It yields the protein CASSPRDRQGSNQPQHF.

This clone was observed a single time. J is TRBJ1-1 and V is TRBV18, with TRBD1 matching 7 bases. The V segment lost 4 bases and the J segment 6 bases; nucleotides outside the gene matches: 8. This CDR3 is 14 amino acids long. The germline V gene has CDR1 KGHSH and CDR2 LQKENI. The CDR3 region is CASSLDRAIAEAFF. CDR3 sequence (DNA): TGTGCCAGCTCACTCGACAGGGCGATCGCTGAAGCTTTCTTT.

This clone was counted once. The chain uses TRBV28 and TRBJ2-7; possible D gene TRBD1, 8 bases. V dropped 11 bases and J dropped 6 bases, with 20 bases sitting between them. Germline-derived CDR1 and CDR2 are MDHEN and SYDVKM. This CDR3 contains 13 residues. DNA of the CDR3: TGTGCCCTAGGGAGGGGCAGGGGGCGCGAGCAGTACTTC. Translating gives CALGRGRGREQYF.

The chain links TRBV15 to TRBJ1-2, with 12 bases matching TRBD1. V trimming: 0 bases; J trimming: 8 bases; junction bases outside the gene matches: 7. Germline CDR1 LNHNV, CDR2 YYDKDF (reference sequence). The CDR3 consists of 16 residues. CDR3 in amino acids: CATSRDTRDRGRGYTF. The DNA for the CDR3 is TGTGCCACCAGCAGAGATACGAGGGACAGGGGGCGGGGCTACACCTTC.

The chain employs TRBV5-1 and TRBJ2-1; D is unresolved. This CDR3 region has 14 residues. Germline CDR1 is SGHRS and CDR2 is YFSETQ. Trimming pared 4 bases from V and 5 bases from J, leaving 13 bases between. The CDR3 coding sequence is TGCGCCAGCAGCCCCCCGGAGCCCGACAATGAGCAGTTCTTC. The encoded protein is CASSPPEPDNEQFF.

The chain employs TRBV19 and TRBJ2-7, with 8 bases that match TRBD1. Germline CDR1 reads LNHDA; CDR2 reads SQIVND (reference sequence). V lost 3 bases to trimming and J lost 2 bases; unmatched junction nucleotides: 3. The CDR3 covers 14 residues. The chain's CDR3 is CASSIRDRPYEQYF. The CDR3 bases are TGTGCCAGTAGTATCCGGGACAGGCCCTACGAGCAGTACTTC.

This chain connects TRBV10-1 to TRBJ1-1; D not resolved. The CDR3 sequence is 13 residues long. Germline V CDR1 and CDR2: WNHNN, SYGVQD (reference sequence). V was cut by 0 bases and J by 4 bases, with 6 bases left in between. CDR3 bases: TGCGCCAGCAGTGAGTCCGGCGGCACTGAAGCTTTCTTT. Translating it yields CASSESGGTEAFF.

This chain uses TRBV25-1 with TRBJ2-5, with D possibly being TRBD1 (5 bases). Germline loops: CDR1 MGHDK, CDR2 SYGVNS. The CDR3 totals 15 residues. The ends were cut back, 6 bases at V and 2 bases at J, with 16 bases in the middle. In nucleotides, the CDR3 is TGTGCCAGCAGCGCTCTGGGGCGGTCGCAAGAGACCCAGTACTTC. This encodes CASSALGRSQETQYF.

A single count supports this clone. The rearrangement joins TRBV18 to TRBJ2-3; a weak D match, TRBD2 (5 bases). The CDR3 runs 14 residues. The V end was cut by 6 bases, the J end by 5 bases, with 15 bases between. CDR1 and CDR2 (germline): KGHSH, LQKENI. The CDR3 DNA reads TGTGCCAGCTCCCCGACTACCCTGAGAGATACGCAGTATTTT. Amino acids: CASSPTTLRDTQYF.

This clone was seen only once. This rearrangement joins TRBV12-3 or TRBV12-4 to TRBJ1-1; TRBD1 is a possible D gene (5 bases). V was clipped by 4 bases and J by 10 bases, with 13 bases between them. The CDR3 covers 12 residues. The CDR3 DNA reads TGTGCCAGCAGTTCGCCGGCCGGGGGAGCTTTCTTT. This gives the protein CASSSPAGGAFF.

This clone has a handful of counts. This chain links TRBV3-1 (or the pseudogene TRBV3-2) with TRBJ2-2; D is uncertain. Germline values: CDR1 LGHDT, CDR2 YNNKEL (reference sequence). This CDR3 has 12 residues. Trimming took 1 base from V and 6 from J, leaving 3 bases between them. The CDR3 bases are TGTGCCAGCAGCCAAGTCGCCGGGGAGCTGTTTTTT. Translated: CASSQVAGELFF.

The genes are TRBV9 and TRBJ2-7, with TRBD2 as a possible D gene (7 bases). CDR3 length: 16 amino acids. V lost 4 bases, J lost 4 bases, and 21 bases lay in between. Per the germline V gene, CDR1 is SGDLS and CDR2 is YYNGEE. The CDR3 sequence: CASSPGGGGAVYEQYF. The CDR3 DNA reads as TGTGCCAGCAGCCCCGGAGGAGGGGGGGCCGTATACGAGCAGTACTTC.

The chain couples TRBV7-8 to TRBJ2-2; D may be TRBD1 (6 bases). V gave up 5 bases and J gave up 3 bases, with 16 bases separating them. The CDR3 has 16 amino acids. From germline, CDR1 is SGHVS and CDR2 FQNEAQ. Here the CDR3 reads CASSPVGAGDTGELFF. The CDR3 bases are TGTGCCAGCAGCCCAGTTGGGGCAGGGGACACCGGGGAGCTGTTTTTT.

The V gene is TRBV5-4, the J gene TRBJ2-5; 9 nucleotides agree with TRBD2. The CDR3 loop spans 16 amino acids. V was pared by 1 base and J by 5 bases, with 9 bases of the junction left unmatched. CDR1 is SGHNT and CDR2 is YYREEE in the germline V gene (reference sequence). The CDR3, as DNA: TGTGCCAGCAGCTTGAACGGGGGCAGCGGGAGGGAGACCCAGTACTTC. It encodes CASSLNGGSGRETQYF.

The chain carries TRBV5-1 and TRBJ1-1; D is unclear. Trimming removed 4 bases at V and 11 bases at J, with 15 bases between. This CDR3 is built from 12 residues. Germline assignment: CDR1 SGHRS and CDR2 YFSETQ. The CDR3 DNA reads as TGCGCCAGCAGCGGGTCGCAGGCTGTCGCTTTCTTT. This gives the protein CASSGSQAVAFF.

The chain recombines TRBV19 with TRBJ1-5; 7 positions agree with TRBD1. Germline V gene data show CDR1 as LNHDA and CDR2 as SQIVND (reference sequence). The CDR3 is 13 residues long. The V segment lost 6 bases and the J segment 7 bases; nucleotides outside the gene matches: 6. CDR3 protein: CASSRGVLQPQHF. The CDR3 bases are TGTGCCAGTAGCAGGGGGGTATTGCAGCCCCAGCATTTT.

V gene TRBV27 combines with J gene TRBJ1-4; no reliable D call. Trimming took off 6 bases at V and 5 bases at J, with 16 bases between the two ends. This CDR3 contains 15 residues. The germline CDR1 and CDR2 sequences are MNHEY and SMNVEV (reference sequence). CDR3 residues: CASSPRKTANEKLFF. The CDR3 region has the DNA TGTGCCAGCAGCCCGAGAAAGACTGCGAATGAAAAACTGTTTTTT. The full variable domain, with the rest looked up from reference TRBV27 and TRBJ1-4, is EAQVTQNPRYLITVTGKKLTVTCSQNMNHEYMSWYRQDPGLGLRQIYYSMNVEVTDKGDVPEGYKVSRKEKRNFPLILESPSPNQTSLYFCASSPRKTANEKLFFGSGTQLSVL.

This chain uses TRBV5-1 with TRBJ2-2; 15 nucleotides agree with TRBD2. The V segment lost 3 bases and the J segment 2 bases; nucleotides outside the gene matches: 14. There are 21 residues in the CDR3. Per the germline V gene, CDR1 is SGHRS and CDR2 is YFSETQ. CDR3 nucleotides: TGCGCCAGCAGCTGGGGACTAGCGGGGGGCCAGATCCCTCTTAACACCGGGGAGCTGTTTTTT. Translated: CASSWGLAGGQIPLNTGELFF.

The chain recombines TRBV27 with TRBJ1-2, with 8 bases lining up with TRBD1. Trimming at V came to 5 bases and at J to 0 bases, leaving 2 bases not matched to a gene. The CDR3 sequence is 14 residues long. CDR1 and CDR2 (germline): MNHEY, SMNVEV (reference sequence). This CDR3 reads CASSVRGPNYGYTF. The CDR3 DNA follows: TGTGCCAGCAGTGTCAGGGGGCCTAACTATGGCTACACCTTC.